This T cell receptor (beta chain) was recovered during a study of T cells in Graves' hyperthyroidism and ophthalmopathy. Using RNA transcripts as the source, TCR beta CDR3 regions were amplified. HTBI primers were employed in a first-round RT-PCR of the TCR CDR3. TCRdb analysed the multiplex PCR reads with MiXCR anew, one entry per CDR3 protein. The table has hundreds of thousands of distinct CDR3 sequences, more than 30% seen once. Germline V gives CDR1 SNHLY, CDR2 FYNNEI. A total of 11 residues make up the CDR3, ends included. Patients aged 18 to 65 had newly diagnosed hyperthyroidism lasting under 2 months. Based on clinical symptoms, serum thyroxine and TRAb, thyroid ultrasound and orbital computed tomography, diagnoses were reached. Comment on this clonotype: No DNA is shown, since the ends of the CDR3 on it are uncertain; the CDR3 is the one TCRdb lists.

Sequenced input: blood. The receptor's source is a man younger than 30 with Graves' hyperthyroidism. The chain is built from TRBV2 and TRBJ2-2. The CDR3 region is CASRGPGSCFF.